This entry describes one T cell receptor beta chain. This record belongs to a study of technical replicates of blood from a few donors. Produced via immunoSEQ multiplex PCR; TCRdb's table is partial and in-frame only. This table has tens of thousands of clones, around 95% appearing once. J gave up 12 bases and V 4 bases, and 2 bases lay outside the gene matches. Looked up from germline, CDR1 is SGHTA and CDR2 is FQGNSA. This CDR3 contains 12 residues. V is TRBV7-2 and J is TRBJ1-6, with 8 bases matching TRBD1. This clonotype was sampled from a human donor in good health. Some clones in this sample may be carry-over from other donors' samples. Sequencing was performed on PBMCs. The CDR3 protein is CASSSGQGPLHF. CDR3 nucleotide sequence: TGTGCCAGCAGCTCCGGACAGGGACCCCTCCACTTT.